The source of this T cell receptor (beta chain) is a study of blood T cell repertoires in COVID-19. Study-level information: The origin of the acute and convalescent COVID-19 samples was the United States, Italy and Spain. Nucleic acid was either cDNA or gDNA, and it came from T cells, B-cell-depleted T cells, or PBMCs.

In the original processing: Amplified reference gene primers provided the basis for estimating nucleated cell counts. Method: immunoSEQ multiplex PCR; TCRdb's copy keeps in-frame clones and lacks some. The DNA gave D and trimming, while V, J and clone size come from that table. Seen here are tens of thousands of clones, about 80% observed once, and the top ten hold approximately 28%. The germline V and J ends were trimmed by 4 bases and 6 bases, with 17 bases remaining between them. Per germline, CDR1 SGHRS and CDR2 YFSETQ. The CDR3 extends over 15 amino acids. The chain employs TRBV5-1 and TRBJ1-5, with D maybe TRBD1 (6 bases). This clonotype was sampled from a man aged 70-80 years with acute or convalescent COVID-19. The sequenced material came from peripheral blood. The CDR3 here is CASSPGTFDRQPQHF. CDR3 coding DNA: TGCGCCAGCAGCCCCGGGACATTTGACCGTCAGCCCCAGCATTTT.